Listed below are T cell receptor beta chains from one sample, sequenced in a study of cytomegalovirus exposure and HLA in healthy donors. Method: immunoSEQ multiplex PCR; TCRdb's copy keeps in-frame clones and lacks some. The top ten clones hold 1.3% to 1.5% of a sample with tens of thousands of clones, about 80% of them seen once. The sample taken for sequencing was PBMCs. The receptor set was obtained from a male donor in good health and CMV-seronegative. Each CDR3 is given with its conserved first and last residue. D genes are given only for firm matches. Size is omitted from some rows. Given values are once, few, many or a class for expanded clones.

>TRBJ1-1|TRBV5-1|.|.
CASSLDNGYSGTEAFF
TGCGCCAGCAGCTTGGATAACGGGTATTCGGGAACTGAAGCTTTCTTT
>TRBJ1-3|TRBV5-6|.|.
CASSGIRTVSGNTIYF
TGTGCCAGCAGCGGAATAAGGACAGTCTCTGGAAACACCATATATTTT
>TRBJ2-3|TRBV7-2|.|.
CASSNRAGMVTDTQYF
TGTGCCAGCAGTAACAGGGCCGGTATGGTCACAGATACGCAGTATTTT
>TRBJ1-3|TRBV30|.|.
CAGDTGSGNTIYF
TGTGCCGGAGATACGGGTTCTGGAAACACCATATATTTT
>TRBJ1-2|TRBV28|.|TRBD1
CASRSNPTGGRGYTF
TGTGCCAGCAGATCAAACCCGACAGGGGGCCGTGGCTACACCTTC
>TRBJ1-2|TRBV27|once|TRBD1
CASRDRTNYGYTF
TGTGCCAGCCGGGACAGGACTAACTATGGCTACACCTTC
>TRBJ2-7|TRBV19|once|.
CASSPSVAVLGYEQYF
TGTGCCAGTAGCCCGAGCGTGGCGGTTCTGGGCTACGAGCAGTACTTC
>TRBJ2-1|TRBV27|.|.
CASSWSSSYNEQFF
TGTGCCAGCAGTTGGTCTAGCTCCTACAATGAGCAGTTCTTC
>TRBJ1-2|TRBV30|.|.
CAWSDWEEGYTF
TGTGCCTGGAGTGACTGGGAGGAGGGCTACACCTTC
>TRBJ1-2|TRBV5-1|.|TRBD1
CASSIYRGTNYGYTF
TGCGCCAGCAGCATATACAGGGGGACTAACTATGGCTACACCTTC
>TRBJ1-2|TRBV28|.|TRBD1
CASSLFRQGAGYGYTF
TGTGCCAGCAGTTTATTCCGACAGGGGGCGGGCTATGGCTACACCTTC
>TRBJ1-1|TRBV5-1|.|.
CASSWGGSRGTEAFF
TGCGCCAGCAGCTGGGGGGGCTCTCGGGGCACTGAAGCTTTCTTT
>TRBJ1-4|TRBV2|medium-sized|.
CASSADTSTNEKLFF
TGTGCCAGCAGTGCGGACACTTCAACTAATGAAAAACTGTTTTTT
>TRBJ1-1|TRBV5-1|.|TRBD1
CASSWDRSLAGSEAFF
TGCGCCAGCAGCTGGGACAGGAGCCTGGCGGGCTCTGAAGCTTTCTTT
>TRBJ2-5|TRBV18|.|TRBD1
CASSPPEMTGQKETQYF
TGTGCCAGCTCACCCCCTGAGATGACAGGGCAAAAAGAGACCCAGTACTTC
>TRBJ2-7|TRBV2|few|TRBD2
CASSSGTSYEQYF
TGTGCCAGCAGTTCCGGGACTAGCTACGAGCAGTACTTC
>TRBJ2-4|TRBV27|.|.
CASSSPLKNIQYF
TGTGCCAGCAGTTCCCCACTCAAAAACATTCAGTACTTC
>TRBJ2-4|TRBV4-3|few|.
CASSQDVVSWGVKNIQYF
TGCGCCAGCAGCCAAGATGTTGTGAGTTGGGGGGTCAAAAACATTCAGTACTTC
>TRBJ2-4|TRBV7-8|.|TRBD2
CASSSKRLGGASFTAKNIQYF
TGTGCCAGCAGCTCGAAGCGCCTCGGGGGGGCCAGTTTTACTGCCAAAAACATTCAGTACTTC
>TRBJ1-1|TRBV18|.|TRBD1
CASSYDRGPAFF
TGTGCCAGCTCATACGACAGGGGTCCGGCTTTCTTT
>TRBJ1-3|TRBV6-5|once|.
CASSLLQGPGNTIYF
TGTGCCAGCAGTCTGCTCCAGGGTCCTGGAAACACCATATATTTT
>TRBJ1-5|TRBV6-6|.|.
CASSSSRDEYQPQHF
TGTGCCAGCAGTTCCTCCAGGGATGAATATCAGCCCCAGCATTTT
>TRBJ1-3|TRBV5-1|.|.
CASSLTATSGNTIYF
TGCGCCAGCAGTTTGACAGCCACCTCTGGAAACACCATATATTTT
>TRBJ1-3|TRBV10-3|.|TRBD1
CAISGNRDRASPSGNTIYF
TGTGCCATCAGTGGAAACCGGGACAGGGCTAGCCCCTCTGGAAACACCATATATTTT
>TRBJ2-5|TRBV6-1|.|TRBD2
CASSEGGRAQETQYF
TGTGCCAGCAGTGAGGGCGGGAGGGCCCAAGAGACCCAGTACTTC
>TRBJ1-2|TRBV6-5|once|TRBD1
CASRPTGGSGYTF
TGTGCCAGCAGACCGACAGGGGGCAGTGGCTACACCTTC
>TRBJ1-3|TRBV9|.|TRBD1
CASSGTTGGSSGNTIYF
TGTGCCAGCAGCGGAACGACAGGGGGTAGCTCTGGGAACACCATATATTTT
>TRBJ1-3|TRBV30|.|.
CAWALQLTSGNTIYF
TGTGCCTGGGCCCTACAGCTTACCTCTGGAAACACCATATATTTT
>TRBJ1-2|TRBV27|.|.
CASATVDKWNGYTF
TGTGCCAGCGCGACAGTCGACAAGTGGAATGGCTACACCTTC
>TRBJ1-2|TRBV2|.|TRBD1
CASSSGTGGTYGYTF
TGTGCCAGCAGCTCCGGGACAGGGGGAACCTATGGCTACACCTTC
>TRBJ1-1|TRBV5-1|once|.
CASSSNPTGIGNTEAFF
TGCGCCAGCAGCTCCAACCCAACCGGGATCGGGAACACTGAAGCTTTCTTT
>TRBJ1-5|TRBV5-5|.|TRBD1
CASSSTGDRGQPQHF
TGTGCCAGCAGCTCTACGGGGGACAGGGGTCAGCCCCAGCATTTT
>TRBJ2-7|TRBV5-1|.|TRBD1
CASSLPTGTGTSSYEQYF
TGCGCCAGCAGCTTACCCACCGGGACAGGGACCAGCTCCTACGAGCAGTACTTC
>TRBJ1-1|TRBV10-1|few|.
CASSDPGQNTEAFF
TGCGCCAGCAGTGATCCGGGACAGAACACTGAAGCTTTCTTT
>TRBJ2-7|TRBV2|.|TRBD1
CASSPGTGVYYEQYF
TGTGCCAGCAGTCCCGGGACAGGGGTTTACTACGAGCAGTACTTC
>TRBJ1-2|TRBV7-2|few|TRBD1
CASSSDRGPYGYTF
TGTGCCAGCAGCTCGGACAGGGGCCCCTATGGCTACACCTTC
>TRBJ1-5|TRBV19|.|.
CASRVTGISNQPQHF
TGTGCCAGTAGAGTGACAGGAATTAGCAATCAGCCCCAGCATTTT
>TRBJ1-1|TRBV27|.|TRBD1
CASSIRTGVKNTEAFF
TGTGCCAGCAGTATTAGGACAGGGGTCAAGAACACTGAAGCTTTCTTT
>TRBJ2-5|TRBV4-3|.|.
CASSQDIIPGVQYF
TGCGCCAGCAGCCAAGATATTATTCCAGGTGTGCAGTACTTC
>TRBJ1-1|TRBV5-1|.|.
CASSLAGNEAFF
TGCGCCAGCAGCTTGGCCGGTAATGAAGCTTTCTTT
>TRBJ1-5|TRBV2|.|.
CASSVFDRKVSQPQHF
TGTGCCAGCAGTGTCTTCGACAGGAAGGTCAGTCAGCCCCAGCATTTT
>TRBJ1-1|TRBV14|.|.
CASSHRLEAFF
TGTGCCAGCAGCCACCGACTCGAAGCTTTCTTT
>TRBJ2-2|TRBV18|.|.
CASVISQDNTGELFF
TGTGCCAGCGTAATATCACAGGATAACACCGGGGAGCTGTTTTTT